This T cell receptor beta chain came from a study of blood T cell repertoires in COVID-19. At the level of the study: The United States, Italy and Spain provided the acute and convalescent COVID-19 samples. The cDNA or gDNA used as material had been derived from T cells, B-cell-depleted T cells, or PBMCs.

As handled by the study authors: For nucleated cells, counts were estimated from reference gene primer amplification. Produced via immunoSEQ multiplex PCR; TCRdb's table is partial and in-frame only. The DNA was the basis for D and trimming; V, J and clone size are from that table. The sample lists just under 50,000 clones, 70% to 85% occurring once. The sample consisted of peripheral blood. The sequence came from a human donor in a cohort sampled during active COVID-19.

The CDR3 sequence: CASSLMVGGNLDNEQFF. The CDR3 bases are TGTGCCAGCAGCTTAATGGTAGGCGGGAACCTGGACAATGAGCAGTTCTTC. The genes are TRBV5-6 and TRBJ2-1, with D possibly being TRBD2 (6 bases). From germline, CDR1 is SGHDT and CDR2 YYEEEE. V lost 2 bases and J lost 5, with 20 bases in between. The CDR3 is made up of 17 amino acids.